Here is one T cell receptor beta chain with its context. Its antigen is currently unknown. Included in the TCR beta cDNA libraries were unique molecular identifiers. Roughly 500,000 cDNA molecules came from around 1 to 9.1 million T cells. TCRdb re-analysed the PCR reads in MiXCR, keeping a single row per CDR3 protein. Here the sample spans almost 700,000 distinct CDR3 sequences, roughly three fifths being singletons. This record comes from a study of post-analysis software for immune sequencing data. Study at large: The disease courses spanned relapsing-remitting, secondary progressive and progressive-relapsing forms of multiple sclerosis. Overall study results and limits: Analysis by F measure revealed that same-batch samples clustered strongly together. Among roughly 5 TRBV segments more frequent in patients than controls were TRBV5-6, TRBV5-1 and TRBV20-1. Patients with multiple sclerosis recorded significantly lower normalized Chao1 diversity than controls, the study found.

The CDR3 contains 15 residues. Germline assignment: CDR1 SQVTM and CDR2 ANQGSEA. The sequenced sample was blood. This chain uses TRBV29-1 with TRBJ2-4; 7 bases map to TRBD1. The J call is uncertain, as TRBJ2-7 better fits the DNA end. The receptor's source is a girl aged 2 to 10 with multiple sclerosis. In nucleotides, the CDR3 is TGCAGCGTTACAGAGACGGACGGGACAGCATACGAGCAGTACTTC. This encodes CSVTETDGTAYEQYF.